This T cell receptor (beta chain) was profiled in a study of OX40 agonist ivuxolimab in advanced cancers. In the study overall: Every 2 weeks, patients got intravenous ivuxolimab at one of six dose levels (0.01-10 mg/kg). Enrolled patients in dose escalation had cancers that were hepatocellular carcinoma, melanoma, renal cell or head and neck cancer.

Findings of the study overall: Average numbers of expanded clones were greater in CD8+ T cells than in CD4+. With doses of 0.1-3.0 mg/kg, partial responders showed among the lowest clonal expansion.

Remarks on this clone: Its antigen is not identified.

This CDR3 comprises 18 residues. The V segment lost 4 bases and the J segment 1 base; nucleotides outside the gene matches: 12. Germline V CDR1 and CDR2: SQVTM, ANQGSEA. The protocol was immunoSEQ multiplex PCR, while the TCRdb copy is restricted to in-frame clones and leaves out a portion. The data show 35,000 to 40,000 clones, 82% seen once. This rearrangement joins TRBV29-1 to TRBJ2-6; 8 bases align to TRBD1. The clonotype originates from an adult with an advanced solid tumor such as melanoma, head and neck, liver or kidney cancer. This material consisted of CD4+ or CD8+ T cells sorted from blood, taken in a trial of the OX40 agonist ivuxolimab. Written as DNA, the CDR3 is TGCAGCGTTGCCGGTTCCGGGACAGGTGAATCTGGGGCCAACGTCCTGACTTTC. It specifies CSVAGSGTGESGANVLTF.